The 28 T cell receptor beta chains below all came from one sample that was sequenced in a study of PD-1 blockade in classical Hodgkin lymphoma. Every one of the patients relapsed after autologous stem cell transplantation (brentuximab vedotin exposure was variable). Assay used: immunoSEQ multiplex PCR; TCRdb lists only in-frame clones, some missing. The sample shows more than 85,000 clones, around 90% of them seen only once. Here the sequenced sample was peripheral blood mononuclear cells (PBMCs), taken before the second cycle of nivolumab. All receptors derive from a human donor with classical Hodgkin lymphoma.

V usage is TRBV4-1 and J usage is TRBJ2-2; 9 bases agree with TRBD2. The CDR3 length is 15 residues. The germline V gene has CDR1 MGHRA and CDR2 YSYEKL. V was pared by 10 bases and J by 10 bases, with 16 bases of the junction left unmatched. The CDR3 region is CATRPLAGDVVELFF. DNA for the CDR3: TGCGCCACACGGCCTTTAGCGGGAGATGTTGTGGAGCTGTTTTTT.

V and J are TRBV5-1 and TRBJ1-2; D is possibly TRBD1 (5 bases). This CDR3 is 14 amino acids long. V shed 2 bases and J shed 13 bases, with 21 bases lying between them. Germline CDR1 SGHRS, CDR2 YFSETQ. The CDR3 DNA reads as TGCGCCAGCAGCTTAACCGGGACCGAAAGGACCTCCACCTTC. It translates to CASSLTGTERTSTF.

There are a few counts of this clone. The J gene is TRBJ1-1, the V gene TRBV10-3; D not resolved. The CDR3 is made up of 11 amino acids. Germline CDR1 is ENHRY and CDR2 is SYGVKD. Trimming removed 8 bases from V and 1 base from J, with 5 bases in between. CDR3 protein: CAIGGNTEAFF. The CDR3 bases are TGTGCCATCGGAGGGAACACTGAAGCTTTCTTT.

The rearrangement links TRBV9 to TRBJ2-3, with D perhaps TRBD2 (6 bases). Trimming took off 0 bases at V and 8 bases at J, with 13 bases between the two ends. Germline values: CDR1 SGDLS, CDR2 YYNGEE. This CDR3 comprises 14 residues. CDR3 in DNA: TGTGCCAGCAGCGTAGCTTTAACTAGCCGTACGCAGTATTTT. Translating gives CASSVALTSRTQYF. Full variable domain (rest looked up from reference TRBV9 and TRBJ2-3): DSGVTQTPKHLITATGQRVTLRCSPRSGDLSVYWYQQSLDQGLQFLIQYYNGEERAKGNILERFSAQQFPDLHSELNLSSLELGDSALYFCASSVALTSRTQYFGPGTRLTVL.

This clone was counted a few times. The chain links TRBV30 to TRBJ1-1; no definite D call. Germline V lookup: CDR1 GTSNPN, CDR2 SVGIG (reference sequence). The CDR3 runs 13 residues. V lost 0 bases to trimming and J lost 1 base, with 6 bases between them. CDR3: CAWSVEQNTEAFF. The CDR3 coding sequence is TGTGCCTGGAGTGTAGAACAGAACACTGAAGCTTTCTTT.

The V gene is TRBV14, the J gene TRBJ2-7, with 11 bases identical to TRBD2. This CDR3 is 15 amino acids long. CDR1 is SGHDN and CDR2 is FVKESK in the germline V gene. Germline trimming cut 3 bases from V and 2 bases from J; bases unmatched to any gene: 3. The CDR3 DNA sequence: TGTGCCAGCAGCCACGTGACTAGCGGGACCTACGAGCAGTACTTC. Translating gives CASSHVTSGTYEQYF.

This clone was recorded once. The chain links TRBV7-9 to TRBJ2-3; no clear D. The CDR3 has 15 amino acids. Trimming took 4 bases from V and 1 from J, leaving 12 bases between them. In germline, CDR1 is SEHNR, CDR2 FQNEAQ (reference sequence). In nucleotides, the CDR3 is TGTGCCAGCAGCTCCGATGACCCCCGCACAGATACGCAGTATTTT. Encoded protein: CASSSDDPRTDTQYF.

The genes are TRBV11-2 and TRBJ2-5, with D uncertain. CDR1 and CDR2 (germline): SGHAT, FQNNGV. Trimming pared 6 bases from V and 5 bases from J, leaving 13 bases between. This CDR3 has 13 amino acids. CDR3 nucleotides: TGTGCCAGCAGTGGCGCTGGGTGGGAGACCCAGTACTTC. Translated, it gives CASSGAGWETQYF.

The chain couples TRBV11-2 to TRBJ2-1; 7 positions agree with TRBD1. This CDR3 contains 13 residues. Germline CDR1 is SGHAT and CDR2 is FQNNGV. The V segment lost 5 bases and the J segment 6 bases; nucleotides outside the gene matches: 4. The CDR3 loop reads CASSLRQGNEQFF. Here the CDR3 DNA reads TGTGCCAGCAGCCTCCGACAGGGCAATGAGCAGTTCTTC.

This sequence joins TRBV28 and TRBJ1-1; a possible D gene is TRBD1 (5 bases). The CDR3 covers 14 residues. In germline, CDR1 is MDHEN, CDR2 SYDVKM. Trimming removed 5 bases from V and 3 bases from J, with 13 bases in between. The CDR3 sequence is CASSTWTSYTEAFF. The CDR3, as DNA: TGTGCCAGCAGTACATGGACATCTTACACTGAAGCTTTCTTT.

The rearrangement uses TRBV30 and TRBJ2-7, with D tentatively TRBD2 (5 bases). Trimming removed 5 bases at V and 5 bases at J, with 13 bases between. The V gene's germline CDR1 is GTSNPN and CDR2 SVGIG (reference sequence). CDR3 length: 12 residues. This chain's CDR3 is CAWGLANNEQYF. For the CDR3, the DNA is TGTGCCTGGGGACTGGCCAACAACGAGCAGTACTTC.

V usage is TRBV27 and J usage is TRBJ2-7; 7 nucleotides line up with TRBD2. After removal of 0 bases from V and 7 bases from J, the junction contained 3 bases not matched to a gene. The CDR3 runs to 13 residues. Germline values: CDR1 MNHEY, CDR2 SMNVEV (reference sequence). The CDR3 nucleotides are TGTGCCAGCAGTTTATCGCGGGGGTGGGAGCAGTACTTC. It yields the protein CASSLSRGWEQYF.

The genes are TRBV19 and TRBJ1-5; 7 bases match TRBD1. The CDR3 is made up of 16 amino acids. V shed 8 bases, J shed 3 bases, and the junction held 13 bases outside the gene matches. Germline V gene lookup returns CDR1 LNHDA and CDR2 SQIVND (reference sequence). The CDR3 nucleotides are TGTGCCAGTGGAGGACAGGCCGCCTCCGTCAATCAGCCCCAGCATTTT. It translates to CASGGQAASVNQPQHF.

The V and J genes are TRBV29-1 and TRBJ2-7, with 7 positions matching TRBD1. The CDR3 covers 13 residues. CDR1 is SQVTM and CDR2 is ANQGSEA in the germline V gene. J gave up 7 bases and V 6 bases, and 12 bases lay outside the gene matches. The CDR3 nucleotides read TGCAGCGTGAAACCGGGACAGCTAAGGGAGCAGTACTTC. Translation: CSVKPGQLREQYF.

The J gene is TRBJ2-1, the V gene TRBV9; 8 positions agree with TRBD1. This CDR3 is built from 14 residues. Germline CDR1 SGDLS, CDR2 YYNGEE. The trim removed 3 bases at V and 4 bases at J, leaving 3 bases unmatched. The DNA of the CDR3 is TGTGCCAGCAGCGCGGACAGGGCTTACAATGAGCAGTTCTTC. Protein product: CASSADRAYNEQFF. The full variable domain, with the rest looked up from reference TRBV9 and TRBJ2-1, is DSGVTQTPKHLITATGQRVTLRCSPRSGDLSVYWYQQSLDQGLQFLIQYYNGEERAKGNILERFSAQQFPDLHSELNLSSLELGDSALYFCASSADRAYNEQFFGPGTRLTVL.

CDR3 in amino acids: CASSPAVEQFF. In DNA form, the CDR3 reads TGTGCCAGCAGCCCGGCAGTTGAGCAGTTCTTC. J is TRBJ2-1 and V is TRBV4-2; unclear D gene. CDR1 is LGHNA and CDR2 is YNFKEQ in the germline V gene. This CDR3 spans 11 amino acids. V shed 4 bases and J shed 9 bases, with 7 bases lying between them.

This rearrangement joins TRBV18 to TRBJ2-1; D is tentatively TRBD1 or TRBD2 (5 bases each). The CDR3 runs 18 residues. Germline V CDR1 and CDR2: KGHSH, LQKENI. V gave up 9 bases and J gave up 4 bases, with 28 bases separating them. Here the CDR3 DNA reads TGTGCCAGTTTCGGGGCGACCCCTCAGAAAGGGGTGTACAATGAGCAGTTCTTC. The encoded protein is CASFGATPQKGVYNEQFF.

The V and J genes are TRBV6-4 and TRBJ2-3; 13 nucleotides agree with TRBD2. J gave up 3 bases and V 7 bases, and 7 bases lay outside the gene matches. The CDR3 spans 16 residues. Looked up from germline, CDR1 is MRHNA and CDR2 is SNTAGT. The CDR3 DNA reads as TGTGCCAGCAACGGACTAGCGGGAGATAATACAGATACGCAGTATTTT. Protein product: CASNGLAGDNTDTQYF.

V usage is TRBV27 and J usage is TRBJ2-5; the D is unclear. V shed 4 bases and J shed 1 base, with 16 bases lying between them. Germline CDR1 MNHEY, CDR2 SMNVEV (reference sequence). The CDR3 has 16 residues. In DNA form, the CDR3 reads TGTGCCAGCAGTTCCAATTCACAGTCCGGCCAAGAGACCCAGTACTTC. Encoded protein: CASSSNSQSGQETQYF.

This chain uses TRBV29-1 with TRBJ2-5, with TRBD1 matching 7 bases. V was pared by 6 bases and J by 5 bases, with 9 bases of the junction left unmatched. Germline assignment: CDR1 SQVTM and CDR2 ANQGSEA. The CDR3 runs to 13 residues. This CDR3 reads CSVSPDRRETQYF. The DNA of the CDR3 is TGCAGCGTAAGCCCGGACAGGCGGGAGACCCAGTACTTC.

The chain has TRBV6-6 and TRBJ1-4, with D possibly TRBD1 on 6 matching bases. From germline, CDR1 is MNHNY and CDR2 SVGAGI (reference sequence). There are 15 residues in the CDR3. V was pared by 5 bases and J by 8 bases, with 18 bases between. The CDR3 DNA reads as TGTGCCAGCAGTGTCGATGGGGGGCTCCGGGAAAAACTGTTTTTT. Residues: CASSVDGGLREKLFF.

The rearrangement joins TRBV19 to TRBJ2-1; 8 bases align to TRBD2. The ends lost 8 bases at V and 7 bases at J; junction bases unmatched: 7. The germline CDR1 and CDR2 sequences are LNHDA and SQIVND (reference sequence). The CDR3 spans 13 residues. CDR3 nucleotides: TGTGCCAGTCGGGGGGGAGTGGGGAATGAGCAGTTCTTC. It encodes CASRGGVGNEQFF.

The chain employs TRBV30 and TRBJ2-7; 7 bases line up with TRBD2. V was clipped by 8 bases and J by 7 bases; unmatched bases: 23. The CDR3 consists of 16 residues. Per the germline V gene, CDR1 is GTSNPN and CDR2 is SVGIG (reference sequence). The CDR3 sequence: CAGGPSSGRELREQYF. In DNA, the CDR3 is TGTGCCGGGGGTCCCTCGAGTGGGCGGGAGTTGCGGGAGCAGTACTTC.

V gene TRBV27 combines with J gene TRBJ2-3; the match to TRBD2 covers 15 bases. Germline V gene sequence: CDR1 MNHEY, CDR2 SMNVEV (reference sequence). Trimming took 5 bases from V and 1 from J; bases not matched to a gene: 4. The CDR3 loop spans 17 amino acids. CDR3 nucleotide sequence: TGTGCCAGCAGTGTCAGGACTAGCGGGAGGGGCACAGATACGCAGTATTTT. Translating it yields CASSVRTSGRGTDTQYF.

The CDR3 sequence: CASSSTGGLRNEQFF. The CDR3, as DNA: TGCGCCAGCAGCTCGACAGGGGGCTTGAGAAATGAGCAGTTCTTC. The chain links TRBV5-1 to TRBJ2-1, with 10 bases that match TRBD1. V lost 3 bases to trimming and J lost 7 bases; unmatched junction nucleotides: 7. CDR3 length equals 15 residues. Per the germline V gene, CDR1 is SGHRS and CDR2 is YFSETQ.

This clone was picked up one time. The chain carries TRBV5-1 and TRBJ2-3; TRBD2 aligns across 8 bases. The CDR3 runs 14 residues. Germline V CDR1 and CDR2: SGHRS, YFSETQ. J gave up 4 bases and V 4 bases, and 5 bases lay outside the gene matches. The CDR3 protein is CASSGRGGSDTQYF. DNA of the CDR3: TGCGCCAGCAGCGGCCGGGGGGGCTCAGATACGCAGTATTTT.

This clone was found once. The chain combines TRBV15 with TRBJ2-7; TRBD2 is a possible D gene (6 bases). V was cut by 1 base and J by 2 bases, with 9 bases left in between. The germline gives CDR1 LNHNV, CDR2 YYDKDF (reference sequence). The CDR3 runs 14 residues. For the CDR3, the DNA is TGTGCCACCAGCAGAGGAGGAGGGGCCTACGAGCAGTACTTC. Translation: CATSRGGGAYEQYF.

This clone was seen more than once but under ten times. The rearrangement joins TRBV27 to TRBJ1-1, with TRBD1 matching 9 bases. The V gene end was trimmed by 11 bases and the J gene end by 0 bases; junction bases not matched to a gene: 7. The CDR3 contains 14 residues. Germline loops: CDR1 MNHEY, CDR2 SMNVEV (reference sequence). CDR3 protein: CASGQGFLNTEAFF. The CDR3 DNA reads TGTGCCTCGGGACAGGGATTCTTGAACACTGAAGCTTTCTTT.